The subject of this entry is one TCR beta chain. The PCR employed 60 Vbeta primers together with 13 Jbeta primers. Produced via immunoSEQ multiplex PCR; TCRdb's table is partial and in-frame only. This sample carries 100,000 to 150,000 clones, with under 1.3% going to the ten biggest clones. This sample was included in a study of cytomegalovirus exposure and HLA in healthy donors. Per the germline V gene, CDR1 is MNHEY and CDR2 is SVGAGI. CDR3 length equals 13 residues. Trimming stripped 6 bases from V and 2 bases from J, with 11 bases between. The clonotype was recovered from a young man in good health and CMV-seronegative. The specimen was PBMCs. The chain combines TRBV6-5 with TRBJ2-7; no firm D call. CDR3: CASRRYRAYEQYF. CDR3 nucleotide sequence: TGTGCCAGCAGGCGATACCGAGCCTACGAGCAGTACTTC.